This T cell receptor delta chain was obtained from a study of gamma-delta T cells after stem cell transplantation. TCRdb re-processed the RT-PCR reads via CATT. The table has 1,500 to 2,000 delta-chain clones, around 0.33% seen once. This clone has more than one count but fewer than ten. One junction end disagrees with the germline gene, perhaps due to a read error. CDR1 is GEAIGNYY, CDR2 EKD, per germline. The CDR3 spans 18 residues. The sample comprised gamma-delta T cells. This sequence joins TRDV2 and TRDJ1, with TRDD3 matching 13 bases. The source is a human donor. It is not recorded whose cells these are; they may come from a transplant donor. The CDR3 loop reads CACDTLLGDTRGTDKPIF. The CDR3 DNA is TGTGCCTGTGACACCTTACTGGGGGATACGCGCGGAACCGATAAACCCATCTTT.